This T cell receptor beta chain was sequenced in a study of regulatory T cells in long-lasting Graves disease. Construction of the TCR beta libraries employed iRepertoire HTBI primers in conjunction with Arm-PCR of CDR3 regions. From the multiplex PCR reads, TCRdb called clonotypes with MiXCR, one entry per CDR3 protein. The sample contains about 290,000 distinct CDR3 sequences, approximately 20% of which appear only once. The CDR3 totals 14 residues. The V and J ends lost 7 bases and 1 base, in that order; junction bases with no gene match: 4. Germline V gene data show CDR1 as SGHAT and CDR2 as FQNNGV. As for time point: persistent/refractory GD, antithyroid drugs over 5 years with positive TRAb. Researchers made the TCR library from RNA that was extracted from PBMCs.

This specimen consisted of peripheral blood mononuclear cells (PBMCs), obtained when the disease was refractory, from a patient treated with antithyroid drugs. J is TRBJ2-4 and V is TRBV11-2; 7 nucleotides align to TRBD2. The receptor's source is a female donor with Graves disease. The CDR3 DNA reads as TGTGCCAGCAAGAGGGAGGGGGCCAAAAACATTCAGTACTTC. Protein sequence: CASKREGAKNIQYF.